Reported below is one T cell receptor beta chain. Its antigen is not known. This sample stems from a study of cytomegalovirus exposure and HLA in healthy donors. Study-level results: Using the classifier, cytomegalovirus status was reportedly diagnosed with high specificity and sensitivity. The study labeled 150 or so TCR beta chains cytomegalovirus-associated. That first-cohort TCR clusters tended to co-occur in the approximately 120 validation repertoires was found in a later analysis. Researchers reported that three CMV-associated chains were confirmed in vitro as CMV antigen-specific.

CDR1 SGHRS and CDR2 YFSETQ come from the germline V gene. The CDR3 totals 17 residues. The germline V and J ends were trimmed by 4 bases and 3 bases, with 22 bases remaining between them. The assay was immunoSEQ multiplex PCR, and TCRdb's table has in-frame clones only and misses some. Of roughly 150,000 clones listed, about 86% were seen once; the top ten hold approximately 5%. The sequence was collected from a woman under 40 in good health and CMV-seronegative. The sequenced sample was PBMCs. The chain combines TRBV5-1 with TRBJ1-2, with D possibly matching TRBD1 (6 bases). The CDR3 here is CASSQEATSKGDYGYTF. DNA of the CDR3: TGCGCCAGCAGCCAAGAAGCGACGTCCAAGGGGGACTATGGCTACACCTTC.